Listed here is a single T cell receptor beta chain. The data stem from a study of blood T cells in healthy people across ages. Primers used in a second PCR of about 7 to 12 cycles were a sample-barcoded 5' primer and a J-beta primer mix. TCRdb redid the calling of the 5' RACE reads with MiXCR, one entry per CDR3 protein. The data hold approximately 1,000,000 distinct CDR3 sequences, with 40% to 45% observed a single time. The CDR3 length is 14 residues. Trimming took 2 bases from V and 4 from J, leaving 12 bases between them. CDR1 is DFQATT, CDR2 SNEGSKA, per germline (reference sequence). The sample comprised blood. The clonotype comes from an older woman in good health. This chain uses TRBV20-1 with TRBJ2-1; D might be TRBD2 (5 bases). The CDR3 DNA reads TGCAGTGCTAGACCCACCCCGGGATACAATGAGCAGTTCTTC. It specifies CSARPTPGYNEQFF.